A selection of T cell receptor beta chains follows, all from one sample in a study of shared clonotypes between healthy human individuals. Using immunoSEQ multiplex PCR, the repertoire was profiled, and TCRdb retains in-frame clones only, with some absent. This table has about 2.3 million clones, 92% appearing once. Material: naive CD4+ T cells from PBMCs. The receptors shown here come from a man aged 18 to 30 in good health. Some clones in this sample may be carry-over from other donors' samples. Both conserved end residues are part of each CDR3. D genes are given only for firm matches. Clone size, where shown, is once, few, many, or a class for clones that have expanded.

clone_size: .; v_call: TRBV5-1; j_call: TRBJ1-1; d_call: .; cdr3_aa: CASSLGGRGNTEAFF; cdr3_nt: TGCGCCAGCAGCTTGGGCGGCAGAGGGAACACTGAAGCTTTCTTT
clone_size: .; v_call: TRBV4-1; j_call: TRBJ2-7; d_call: .; cdr3_aa: CASSQEGFYEQYF; cdr3_nt: TGCGCCAGCAGCCAAGAGGGGTTCTACGAGCAGTACTTC
clone_size: .; v_call: TRBV5-1; j_call: TRBJ2-1; d_call: TRBD2; cdr3_aa: CASSLVGGSSYNEQFF; cdr3_nt: TGCGCCAGCAGCTTGGTGGGCGGGAGCTCCTACAATGAGCAGTTCTTC
clone_size: .; v_call: TRBV5-1; j_call: TRBJ1-1; d_call: .; cdr3_aa: CASSLVVSVFTEAFF; cdr3_nt: TGCGCCAGCAGCTTAGTTGTCTCAGTTTTTACTGAAGCTTTCTTT
clone_size: .; v_call: TRBV2; j_call: TRBJ1-5; d_call: .; cdr3_aa: CASSVERDRAAGRPQHF; cdr3_nt: TGTGCCAGCAGTGTGGAGAGAGACCGGGCCGCCGGCCGGCCCCAGCATTTT
clone_size: once; v_call: TRBV5-1; j_call: TRBJ1-4; d_call: TRBD1; cdr3_aa: CASSLTGATNEKLFF; cdr3_nt: TGCGCCAGCAGCCTGACAGGGGCAACTAATGAAAAACTGTTTTTT
clone_size: .; v_call: TRBV2; j_call: TRBJ1-5; d_call: .; cdr3_aa: CASSGQYSNQPQHF; cdr3_nt: TGTGCCAGCAGCGGACAGTATAGCAATCAGCCCCAGCATTTT
clone_size: few; v_call: TRBV7-9; j_call: TRBJ1-5; d_call: .; cdr3_aa: CASSPTGGQPQHF; cdr3_nt: TGTGCCAGCAGCCCCACAGGTGGTCAGCCCCAGCATTTT
clone_size: .; v_call: TRBV6-1; j_call: TRBJ2-7; d_call: TRBD1; cdr3_aa: CASRIRTGSSYEQYF; cdr3_nt: TGTGCCAGTAGAATACGGACAGGGAGCTCCTACGAGCAGTACTTC
clone_size: .; v_call: TRBV28; j_call: TRBJ1-5; d_call: .; cdr3_aa: CASSLRGFSSSQPQHF; cdr3_nt: TGTGCCAGCAGTTTAAGAGGGTTCTCCAGTAGTCAGCCCCAGCATTTT
clone_size: .; v_call: TRBV7-2; j_call: TRBJ2-1; d_call: .; cdr3_aa: CASSLREGAEQFF; cdr3_nt: TGTGCCAGCAGCTTAAGAGAAGGAGCCGAGCAGTTCTTC
clone_size: .; v_call: TRBV28; j_call: TRBJ1-2; d_call: .; cdr3_aa: CASSPGPGYTF; cdr3_nt: TGTGCCAGCAGTCCAGGGCCTGGCTACACCTTC
clone_size: .; v_call: TRBV19; j_call: TRBJ1-1; d_call: TRBD1; cdr3_aa: CASRSGGNTEAFF; cdr3_nt: TGTGCCAGTCGATCAGGGGGGAACACTGAAGCTTTCTTT
clone_size: .; v_call: TRBV28; j_call: TRBJ2-4; d_call: .; cdr3_aa: CASRRDPSRNIQYF; cdr3_nt: TGTGCCAGCAGACGGGACCCCTCGAGAAACATTCAGTACTTC
clone_size: .; v_call: TRBV5-4; j_call: TRBJ1-4; d_call: .; cdr3_aa: CASSLGQESYEKLFF; cdr3_nt: TGTGCCAGCAGCTTGGGCCAGGAGTCTTATGAAAAACTGTTTTTT
clone_size: .; v_call: TRBV2; j_call: TRBJ1-1; d_call: TRBD1; cdr3_aa: CASSAGTGVTEAFF; cdr3_nt: TGTGCCAGCAGCGCCGGGACAGGGGTCACTGAAGCTTTCTTT
clone_size: .; v_call: TRBV27; j_call: TRBJ2-7; d_call: TRBD1; cdr3_aa: CASRAPGQGAYEQYF; cdr3_nt: TGTGCCAGCAGGGCCCCGGGACAGGGGGCCTACGAGCAGTACTTC
clone_size: once; v_call: TRBV10-3; j_call: TRBJ2-7; d_call: TRBD1; cdr3_aa: CAISERGTGVSYEQYF; cdr3_nt: TGTGCCATCAGTGAGCGGGGGACAGGTGTCTCCTACGAGCAGTACTTC
clone_size: .; v_call: TRBV28; j_call: TRBJ2-3; d_call: TRBD2; cdr3_aa: CASSLAGARDTQYF; cdr3_nt: TGTGCCAGCAGTCTAGCGGGAGCGCGGGATACGCAGTATTTT
clone_size: few; v_call: TRBV30; j_call: TRBJ1-4; d_call: .; cdr3_aa: CAWSQGEKLFF; cdr3_nt: TGTGCCTGGAGTCAGGGTGAAAAACTGTTTTTT
clone_size: .; v_call: TRBV28; j_call: TRBJ1-5; d_call: .; cdr3_aa: CASRSRGHGNQPQHF; cdr3_nt: TGTGCCAGCAGGTCCCGGGGCCATGGCAATCAGCCCCAGCATTTT
clone_size: once; v_call: TRBV7-2; j_call: TRBJ1-5; d_call: .; cdr3_aa: CASSPGQFNQPQHF; cdr3_nt: TGTGCCAGCAGCCCAGGACAGTTCAATCAGCCCCAGCATTTT
clone_size: .; v_call: TRBV4-3; j_call: TRBJ2-1; d_call: TRBD2; cdr3_aa: CASSQGEGMAGSPTYNEQFF; cdr3_nt: TGCGCCAGCAGCCAAGGGGAGGGTATGGCGGGATCTCCTACCTACAATGAGCAGTTCTTC
clone_size: .; v_call: TRBV27; j_call: TRBJ2-1; d_call: TRBD2; cdr3_aa: CASNGLAGTPRSYNEQFF; cdr3_nt: TGTGCCAGCAACGGTTTAGCGGGAACGCCCCGCTCCTACAATGAGCAGTTCTTC
clone_size: .; v_call: TRBV18; j_call: TRBJ2-6; d_call: .; cdr3_aa: CASSPLGLLSSGANVLTF; cdr3_nt: TGTGCCAGCTCACCACTGGGACTCCTTAGCTCTGGGGCCAACGTCCTGACTTTC
clone_size: .; v_call: TRBV13; j_call: TRBJ2-2; d_call: TRBD2; cdr3_aa: CASSLAGLAENTGELFF; cdr3_nt: TGTGCCAGCAGCTTAGCCGGACTAGCGGAGAACACCGGGGAGCTGTTTTTT
clone_size: .; v_call: TRBV12-5; j_call: TRBJ2-1; d_call: TRBD2; cdr3_aa: CASGLGLSGNPSYNEQFF; cdr3_nt: TGTGCTAGTGGTTTGGGTCTTAGCGGGAACCCATCCTACAATGAGCAGTTCTTC
clone_size: .; v_call: TRBV28; j_call: TRBJ1-3; d_call: .; cdr3_aa: CASGGGSGNTIYF; cdr3_nt: TGTGCCAGCGGGGGGGGCTCTGGAAACACCATATATTTT
clone_size: once; v_call: TRBV5-1; j_call: TRBJ1-3; d_call: .; cdr3_aa: CASSLIPPLGSGNTIYF; cdr3_nt: TGCGCCAGCAGCTTGATACCCCCTCTGGGCTCTGGAAACACCATATATTTT
clone_size: .; v_call: TRBV6-5; j_call: TRBJ1-2; d_call: TRBD1; cdr3_aa: CASSYSYRGHYGYTF; cdr3_nt: TGTGCCAGCAGTTACTCGTACAGGGGACACTATGGCTACACCTTC
clone_size: .; v_call: TRBV5-4; j_call: TRBJ1-4; d_call: .; cdr3_aa: CASSLAVGGVTNEKLFF; cdr3_nt: TGTGCCAGCAGCTTGGCGGTGGGTGGAGTAACTAATGAAAAACTGTTTTTT
clone_size: .; v_call: TRBV28; j_call: TRBJ2-7; d_call: TRBD1; cdr3_aa: CASGDREGEQYF; cdr3_nt: TGTGCCAGCGGGGACAGGGAGGGCGAGCAGTACTTC
clone_size: .; v_call: TRBV28; j_call: TRBJ2-7; d_call: TRBD1; cdr3_aa: CAAGQGAGEQYF; cdr3_nt: TGTGCCGCCGGACAGGGGGCCGGTGAGCAGTACTTC
clone_size: .; v_call: TRBV28; j_call: TRBJ2-5; d_call: TRBD1; cdr3_aa: CASSLDRGKYQETQYF; cdr3_nt: TGTGCCAGCAGTTTGGACAGGGGGAAGTACCAAGAGACCCAGTACTTC
clone_size: few; v_call: TRBV2; j_call: TRBJ2-1; d_call: TRBD2; cdr3_aa: CASGLAGAGNEQFF; cdr3_nt: TGTGCCAGCGGACTAGCGGGAGCGGGTAATGAGCAGTTCTTC
clone_size: .; v_call: TRBV12-5; j_call: TRBJ2-1; d_call: TRBD2; cdr3_aa: CASGGTSGRAYNEQFF; cdr3_nt: TGTGCTAGTGGTGGGACTAGCGGGAGGGCCTACAATGAGCAGTTCTTC
clone_size: .; v_call: TRBV5-1; j_call: TRBJ2-1; d_call: TRBD2; cdr3_aa: CASSLAPGLAGNNEQFF; cdr3_nt: TGCGCCAGCAGCTTGGCCCCGGGACTAGCGGGTAACAATGAGCAGTTCTTC
clone_size: .; v_call: TRBV10-3; j_call: TRBJ2-5; d_call: TRBD1; cdr3_aa: CAISGGTTGSVLETQYF; cdr3_nt: TGTGCCATCAGTGGGGGGACGACAGGGTCTGTACTGGAGACCCAGTACTTC
clone_size: .; v_call: TRBV5-1; j_call: TRBJ2-3; d_call: TRBD2; cdr3_aa: CASSLDLAGALSTDTQYF; cdr3_nt: TGCGCCAGCAGCTTGGATCTAGCGGGCGCCCTCAGCACAGATACGCAGTATTTT
clone_size: .; v_call: TRBV6-6; j_call: TRBJ2-7; d_call: TRBD2; cdr3_aa: CASTFGLAGGQYF; cdr3_nt: TGTGCCAGCACGTTCGGACTAGCTGGCGGGCAGTACTTC
clone_size: .; v_call: TRBV11-3; j_call: TRBJ2-1; d_call: .; cdr3_aa: CASSSGDYWRSSYNEQFF; cdr3_nt: TGTGCCAGCAGCTCGGGGGATTATTGGCGGAGCTCCTACAATGAGCAGTTCTTC
clone_size: .; v_call: TRBV7-2; j_call: TRBJ1-2; d_call: .; cdr3_aa: CASSKPTANYGYTF; cdr3_nt: TGTGCCAGCAGCAAACCGACCGCTAACTATGGCTACACCTTC
clone_size: .; v_call: TRBV7-6; j_call: TRBJ1-3; d_call: TRBD1; cdr3_aa: CASSLGIQGSSGNTIYF; cdr3_nt: TGTGCCAGCAGCTTAGGGATACAGGGGAGCTCTGGAAACACCATATATTTT
clone_size: .; v_call: TRBV10-3; j_call: TRBJ2-1; d_call: .; cdr3_aa: CAISPGLRLFF; cdr3_nt: TGTGCCATCAGTCCGGGACTCCGTCTGTTCTTC
clone_size: .; v_call: TRBV10-1; j_call: TRBJ2-7; d_call: .; cdr3_aa: CASSDPQTTYEQYF; cdr3_nt: TGCGCCAGCAGTGATCCGCAAACCACCTACGAGCAGTACTTC
clone_size: .; v_call: TRBV12-1; j_call: TRBJ2-2; d_call: .; cdr3_aa: CASSATSGRANTGELFF; cdr3_nt: TGTGCCAGCAGCGCGACTAGCGGGAGGGCGAACACCGGGGAGCTGTTTTTT
clone_size: .; v_call: TRBV27; j_call: TRBJ2-3; d_call: .; cdr3_aa: CASSLRDFTDTQYF; cdr3_nt: TGTGCCAGCAGTTTACGGGACTTCACAGATACGCAGTATTTT
clone_size: .; v_call: TRBV5-1; j_call: TRBJ2-5; d_call: .; cdr3_aa: CASTAGPLETQYF; cdr3_nt: TGCGCCAGCACCGCCGGACCGCTTGAGACCCAGTACTTC
clone_size: .; v_call: TRBV19; j_call: TRBJ2-7; d_call: TRBD1; cdr3_aa: CASSIRTGQGYEQYF; cdr3_nt: TGTGCCAGTAGTATTCGGACCGGACAGGGGTACGAGCAGTACTTC
clone_size: .; v_call: TRBV29-1; j_call: TRBJ2-7; d_call: .; cdr3_aa: CSVGQSSYEQYF; cdr3_nt: TGCAGCGTTGGACAGAGCTCCTACGAGCAGTACTTC
clone_size: .; v_call: TRBV9; j_call: TRBJ1-4; d_call: .; cdr3_aa: CASSPPGQSLGKLFF; cdr3_nt: TGTGCCAGCAGCCCCCCGGGACAATCCCTGGGAAAACTGTTTTTT
clone_size: .; v_call: TRBV28; j_call: TRBJ1-2; d_call: TRBD1; cdr3_aa: CASTLRGRGYGYTF; cdr3_nt: TGTGCCAGCACCTTAAGGGGCAGGGGGTATGGCTACACCTTC
clone_size: few; v_call: TRBV29-1; j_call: TRBJ1-1; d_call: .; cdr3_aa: CSVELRVGFTEAFF; cdr3_nt: TGCAGCGTTGAACTGAGGGTCGGATTCACTGAAGCTTTCTTT
clone_size: .; v_call: TRBV6-5; j_call: TRBJ1-4; d_call: .; cdr3_aa: CASSQDAGVNEKLFF; cdr3_nt: TGTGCCAGCAGTCAGGATGCCGGAGTTAATGAAAAACTGTTTTTT
clone_size: .; v_call: TRBV6-1; j_call: TRBJ2-1; d_call: .; cdr3_aa: CASSDWRSSYNEQFF; cdr3_nt: TGTGCCAGCAGTGACTGGCGGAGCTCCTACAATGAGCAGTTCTTC